A few counts support the clone carrying this T cell receptor (beta chain). Its antigen is not known. This entry belongs to a study of blood T cells in healthy people across ages. This CDR3 spans 15 amino acids. Trimming pared 3 bases from V and 8 bases from J, leaving 17 bases between. Germline values: CDR1 MGHRA, CDR2 YSYEKL. Study outcomes and limitations: Strongly correlated with naive T cell percentage was TCR beta diversity.

A J-beta primer mix and a sample-barcoded 5' primer were used in a second PCR of about 7 to 12 cycles. A template-switch adaptor with 12 random nucleotides tagged each cDNA molecule. Per sample, CDR3-containing paired-end reads numbered at least 3 million. TCRdb reanalysed the 5' RACE reads using MiXCR and keeps one entry per CDR3 protein. The repertoire includes under 2 million distinct CDR3 sequences, 30% to 40% of them detected once, and over 9% sits in the top ten. Each sample yielded at least 6 million isolated PBMCs. This clonotype was obtained from a woman aged 30 to 39 in good health. This rearrangement joins TRBV4-1 to TRBJ2-1, with a tentative D call TRBD2 (6 bases). Material for sequencing was blood. The CDR3, as DNA: TGCGCCAGCAGCCAGTGGGGAAGGTCGGGGGATGAGCAGTTCTTC. It codes for CASSQWGRSGDEQFF.